This T cell receptor beta chain was identified during a study of blood T cell repertoires in COVID-19. Study background: Sources were T cells, B-cell-depleted T cells, or PBMCs; the material itself was cDNA or gDNA.

Trimming took off 8 bases at V and 8 bases at J, with 15 bases between the two ends. The germline CDR1 and CDR2 sequences are ENHRY and SYGVKD. There are 12 residues in the CDR3. Data came from immunoSEQ multiplex PCR; TCRdb stores just in-frame clones and leaves some out. Here the sample spans about 130,000 clones, approximately 88% being singletons. The gene calls are TRBV10-3 and TRBJ1-2, with a possible D match to TRBD1 (5 bases). The sequenced material came from peripheral blood. This receptor was identified in a man over 45 with acute or convalescent COVID-19. The CDR3 sequence: CAISGRAGGYTF. In DNA form, the CDR3 reads TGTGCCATCTCGGGCAGGGCCGGAGGCTACACCTTC.